Sequencing of this T cell receptor (beta chain) was carried out in a study of tumor-infiltrating lymphocytes in primary liver carcinoma (dated by TCRdb to the late 2010s). About the investigation overall: Of the five patients, three men and two women aged 30 to 69 years, four had hepatocellular carcinoma and one had combined HCC and intrahepatic cholangiocarcinoma. The five patients had tumors of stage T1-T3 N0M0, with maximum diameters ranging from about 4.2 to 10 cm. TCRbeta repertoire sequencing, expression microarrays and whole-exome sequencing were combined in the study across five regions of each liver tumor, with adjacent normal tissue and blood also included. A total of 35 specimens from 5 patients, comprising approximately 25 tumor regions, 5 adjacent noncancerous liver tissues and 5 peripheral blood samples, were covered by TCRbeta repertoire sequencing. Reproducibility between technical replicate repertoires was high, with correlation coefficients above 0.95 and mean shared-clone rates about 0.9. Roughly 3.5 to 7.5 million productive TCRbeta reads were obtained per sample, and no significant difference in read depth was found between tissue types. Agilent mRNA microarray profiling was performed on the approximately 25 tumor region samples to relate TCRbeta repertoire diversity to the local molecular phenotype.

Inclusive of the bounding cysteine and phenylalanine, the CDR3 is 15 residues long. Only CDR3 DNA remains: 45 bases, in frame from the first base. Relative to germline, V is 7 bases shorter and J is 6 bases shorter, with 19 bases between their ends. Via the germline V gene, CDR1 is MNHEY and CDR2 SVGAGI. For this clonotype: No antigen is known for it. The record has no base qualities; no much larger clone is one base away.

Total RNA and DNA were co-extracted from roughly 18-30 mg of bulk tissue with the AllPrep DNA/RNA mini kit, without cell sorting. Surgical resection was performed in China between late 2015 and 2016 on 5 or 6 patients with histopathologically diagnosed primary liver carcinoma. At the time of sampling, the patients were treatment-naive and had chronic HBV infection. Five spatially separated regions were sampled per tumor: superior, inferior, left-lateral and right-lateral poles, plus the tumor centre. Histological examination found more than 90% viable tumor cells in every tumor sample. Each fresh piece of tumor and adjacent tissue was cut in two, with one half stored in RNAlater at -80 degrees C and the other half sent for histology. General conclusions and limits of the study: The study included only a few patients, and the authors note findings should be validated in a larger study. Just about 7.5-24% of top clones turned up in all five regions of a tumor, which suggests spatial heterogeneity among tumor-infiltrating T cells. Comparison of CD4+ and CD8+ T cell repertoires was precluded by the use of bulk unsorted samples. A significantly larger repertoire fraction was made up by the top 250 clones in tumors than in blood (p = 0.039). Only the TCR beta chain was sequenced, which likely underestimates true repertoire diversity because unpaired alpha chains were not captured. Repertoire overlap was found to be higher between tumor regions (mean roughly 35%) than between tumor-adjacent (approximately 17%) or tumor-blood (around 15%) pairs, consistent with antigen-driven expansion.

Using a constant-region primer and ProtoScript II reverse transcriptase, TCRbeta-specific cDNA was reverse-transcribed from around 500 ng total RNA. TCRbeta libraries were built with three nested multiplex PCR rounds, a slightly modified ARM-PCR procedure. Each of the first two PCR rounds ran for approximately 10 cycles and used multiplex TRBV1-TRBV30 forward primers together with a Cbeta reverse primer. Sample barcodes and Illumina adapters were attached in a final 25-cycle PCR using Deep VentR polymerase. Amplicons of 200-500 bp were gel-purified with a QIAquick gel extraction kit before sequencing. The TCRbeta amplicons were sequenced with 250-bp paired-end reads on an Illumina HiSeq 2500. The paper's processing steps were these. Trimmomatic v0.33 was used to quality-trim the reads, and FLASH v1.2.11 was used to merge paired reads so that full CDR3 sequences could be recovered. V, D and J germline segments were assigned to the rearranged TCRbeta sequences by MiGEC v1.2.1b. Clonotype statistics, along with Shannon-Wiener diversity indices, were calculated using VDJtools v1.0.0. Except for diversity analysis, only the 250 most abundant clonotypes of each sample were used in subsequent analyses to reduce sampling bias. The public reads were run again by TCRdb, first through fastp at Q25 and then through MiXCR, and only productive beta chains were kept. A single entry per CDR3 protein holds the most common genes and DNA from its merged rows. The V and J calls come from TCRdb's annotation, not from the publication. This sample lists roughly 100,000 distinct CDR3 sequences; roughly 80% were detected once. The ten largest make up 15% to 25% of the sample.

The specimen was liver tumor tissue from sampling region 3. This specimen's cell subset or site label, interpreted: tumor region T3, left-lateral pole. The origin of this receptor is a man aged 35-49 years with primary liver carcinoma and hepatitis B virus infection. Recombination linked TRBV6-5 to TRBJ2-1; no confident D gene assignment can be made. The nucleotide sequence is given as TGTGCCAGCACCCCCCCAGGACCGGGTGGCAATGAGCAGTTCTTC. Translated, this gives CASTPPGPGGNEQFF.